This T cell receptor beta chain was documented in a study of OX40 agonist ivuxolimab in advanced cancers. For the wider study: Ivuxolimab was a fully human IgG2 agonistic monoclonal antibody targeting the costimulatory receptor OX40 (CD134). Intravenous ivuxolimab was administered to patients every 2 weeks at six dose levels: 0.01, 0.1, 0.3, 1.5, 3 and 10 mg/kg. Of the approximately 50 dose-escalation patients, hepatocellular carcinoma was present in around 20, melanoma in around 15, renal cell carcinoma in 9 and head and neck cancer in 9. A male proportion of around 83% and a mean age of around 60 years, ranging from roughly 23 to 80, were recorded for the dose-escalation cohort. Patients were allowed to have had prior anti-PD-1, anti-PD-L1 or anti-CTLA-4 therapy, and approximately 40% of the dose-escalation patients had previously received checkpoint inhibitors. Partial responses occurred in three dose-escalation patients: two with cutaneous melanoma and one with hepatocellular carcinoma. The purpose of peripheral TCRbeta sequencing was to test whether ivuxolimab changed TCR sequence diversity and led to clonal T-cell expansion. The paper describes the monotherapy dose-escalation part (N of about 54 patients) of the phase I trial of ivuxolimab.

Broad study findings and their caveats: The antigen specificity of the clonally expanded peripheral T cells was not determined. In the 0.1-3.0 mg/kg groups, partial responders had among the lowest normalized peripheral clonal expansion, particularly in CD8+ T cells. After ivuxolimab, expanded clones were on average more numerous among CD8+ T cells than among CD4+ T cells. At doses of 0.1 to 3.0 mg/kg, clonal expansion of both CD4+ and CD8+ blood T cells was observed from baseline to week 6. Low levels of normalized T-cell clonal expansion were also seen in some patients who did not respond.

Cut back by 4 bases and 3 bases, the V and J ends lie 13 bases apart. Including the terminal cysteine and phenylalanine, the CDR3 comprises 14 residues. The entry retains the CDR3 DNA only, 42 bases that are in frame from base 1. CDR1 and CDR2 are drawn from the germline V gene: SGHRS, YFSETQ. Patients with a history of autoimmune disease or receiving systemic immunosuppression were excluded from the trial. Peripheral blood for TCR sequencing was collected from all dose cohorts at baseline, on cycle 4 day 1, and on cycle 7 day 1. The samples were taken from a phase I, first-in-human, multicenter, open-label dose-escalation trial of ivuxolimab. Adults with locally advanced or metastatic melanoma, renal cell, hepatocellular, or head and neck squamous cell carcinoma were enrolled in the trial. CD4+ and CD8+ T cells were sorted separately from peripheral blood before TCR sequencing. Of note for this clone: Which antigen it targets is not known. No much larger clone is present one base from it, and per-base qualities are unavailable.

Genomic DNA was isolated from the sorted cells so that the TCRbeta CDR3 region could be sequenced. The immunoSEQ Assay was used to sequence the TCRbeta CDR3 regions. TCRdb provides this immuneACCESS table in a form limited to in-frame rearrangements. Some clones are lacking; in checked studies, under half of them reflect an unresolved V gene, and why the rest are absent is not known. This sample has 46,000 or so clones in its table, and approximately 77% of those were observed once. Together, the top ten hold about 2.6% of the sample. The chain joins TRBV5-1 to TRBJ2-5, with the D call perhaps TRBD1 or TRBD2, as 5 bases match in each case. Material: CD4+ or CD8+ T cells sorted from blood, obtained in a trial of the OX40 agonist ivuxolimab. The sequence was obtained from an adult with an advanced solid tumor such as melanoma, head and neck, liver or kidney cancer. The nucleotide sequence reads as follows: TGCGCCAGCAGCACCGGGACCGTAGAAGAGACCCAGTACTTC. This encodes CASSTGTVEETQYF.